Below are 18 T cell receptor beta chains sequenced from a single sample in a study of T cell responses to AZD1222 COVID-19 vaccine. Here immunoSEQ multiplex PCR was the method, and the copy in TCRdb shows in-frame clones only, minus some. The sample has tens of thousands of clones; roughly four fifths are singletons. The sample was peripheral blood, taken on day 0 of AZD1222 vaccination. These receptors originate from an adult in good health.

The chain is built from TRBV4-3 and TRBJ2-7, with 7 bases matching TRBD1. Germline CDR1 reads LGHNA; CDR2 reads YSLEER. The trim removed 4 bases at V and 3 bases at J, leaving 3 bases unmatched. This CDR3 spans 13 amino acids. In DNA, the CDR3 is TGCGCCAGCAGCCCTAGACAGGGCTACGAGCAGTACTTC. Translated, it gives CASSPRQGYEQYF.

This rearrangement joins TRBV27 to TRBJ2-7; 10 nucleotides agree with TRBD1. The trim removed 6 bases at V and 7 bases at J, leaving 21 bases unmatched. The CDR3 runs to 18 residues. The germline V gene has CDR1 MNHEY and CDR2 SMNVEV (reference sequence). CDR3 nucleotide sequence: TGTGCCAGCAGGTCTACCTTGCCGAGCCGGGACAGGGGTTCAGAGCAGTACTTC. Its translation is CASRSTLPSRDRGSEQYF.

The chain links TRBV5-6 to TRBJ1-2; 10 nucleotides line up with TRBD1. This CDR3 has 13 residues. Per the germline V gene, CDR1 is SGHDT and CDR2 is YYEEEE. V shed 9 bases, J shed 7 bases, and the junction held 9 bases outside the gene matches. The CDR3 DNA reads TGTGCCACTACGACAGGGGGCATCGTTGGCTACACCTTC. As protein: CATTTGGIVGYTF.

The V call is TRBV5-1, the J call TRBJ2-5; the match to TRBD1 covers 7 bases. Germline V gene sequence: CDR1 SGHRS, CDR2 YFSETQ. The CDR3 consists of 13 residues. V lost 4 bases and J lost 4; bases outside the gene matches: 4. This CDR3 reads CASSPRQGETQYF. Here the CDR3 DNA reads TGCGCCAGCAGCCCAAGACAGGGAGAGACCCAGTACTTC.

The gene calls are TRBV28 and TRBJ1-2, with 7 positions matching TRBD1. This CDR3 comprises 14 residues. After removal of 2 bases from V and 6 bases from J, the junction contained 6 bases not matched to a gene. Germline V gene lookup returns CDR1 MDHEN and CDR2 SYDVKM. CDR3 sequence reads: CASSLARRGDGYTF. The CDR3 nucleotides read TGTGCCAGCAGTTTAGCCCGCAGGGGGGATGGCTACACCTTC.

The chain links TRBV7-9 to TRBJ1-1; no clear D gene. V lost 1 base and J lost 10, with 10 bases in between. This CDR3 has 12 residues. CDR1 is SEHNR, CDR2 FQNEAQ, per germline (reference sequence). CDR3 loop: CASSLDVERAFF. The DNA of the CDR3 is TGTGCCAGCAGCTTAGACGTAGAGCGAGCTTTCTTT.

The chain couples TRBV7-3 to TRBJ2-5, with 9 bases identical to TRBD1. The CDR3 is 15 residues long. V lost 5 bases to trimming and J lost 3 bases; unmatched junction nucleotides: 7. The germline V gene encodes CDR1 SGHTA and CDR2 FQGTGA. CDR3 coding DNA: TGTGCCAGCAGCCCCACCGGGACAGGGAAAGAGACCCAGTACTTC. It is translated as CASSPTGTGKETQYF.

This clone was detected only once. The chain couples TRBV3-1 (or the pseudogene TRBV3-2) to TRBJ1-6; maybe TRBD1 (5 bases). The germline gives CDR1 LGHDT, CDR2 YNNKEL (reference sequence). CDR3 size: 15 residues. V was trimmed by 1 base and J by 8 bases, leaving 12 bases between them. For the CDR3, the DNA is TGTGCCAGCAGCCAAGGTCTGGGGGAATATTCACCCCTCCACTTT. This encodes CASSQGLGEYSPLHF.

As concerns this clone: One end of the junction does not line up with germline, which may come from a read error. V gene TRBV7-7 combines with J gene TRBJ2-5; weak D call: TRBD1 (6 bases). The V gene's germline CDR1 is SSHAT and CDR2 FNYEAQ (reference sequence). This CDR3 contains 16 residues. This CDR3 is CASSLNSGTKQETQYF. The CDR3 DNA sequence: TGTGCTAGCAGCTTAAACTCCGGGACAAAACAAGAGACCCAGTACTTC.

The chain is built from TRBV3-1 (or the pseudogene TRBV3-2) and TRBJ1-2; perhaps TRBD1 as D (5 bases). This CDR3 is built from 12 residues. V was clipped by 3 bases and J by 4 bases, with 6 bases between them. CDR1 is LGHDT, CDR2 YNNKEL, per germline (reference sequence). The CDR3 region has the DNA TGTGCCAGCAGCCAGACAGCCTATGGCTACACCTTC. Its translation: CASSQTAYGYTF.

The CDR3 DNA reads TGTGCCAGCAGCCAGACAGGATCCAGTGAAGCTTTCTTT. As protein: CASSQTGSSEAFF. This sequence joins TRBV7-3 and TRBJ1-1; TRBD1 might be the D (6 bases). CDR3 length equals 13 residues. V lost 5 bases and J lost 7, with 14 bases in between. Germline CDR1 is SGHTA and CDR2 is FQGTGA.

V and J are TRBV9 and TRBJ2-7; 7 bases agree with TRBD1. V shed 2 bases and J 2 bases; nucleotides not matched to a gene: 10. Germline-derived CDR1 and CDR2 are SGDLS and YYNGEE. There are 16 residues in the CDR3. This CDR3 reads CASSVTGQLGTYEQYF. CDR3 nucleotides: TGTGCCAGCAGCGTGACGGGACAGTTGGGCACCTACGAGCAGTACTTC.

CDR3 in DNA: TGCGCCAGCAGTGAAGGGGGAGCCTACGAGCAGTACTTC. Its protein product is CASSEGGAYEQYF. The chain joins TRBV10-1 to TRBJ2-7, with D possibly TRBD1 on 6 matching bases. The CDR3 length is 13 residues. Germline loops: CDR1 WNHNN, CDR2 SYGVQD (reference sequence). Trimming removed 3 bases at V and 2 bases at J, with 8 bases between.

CDR3 DNA sequence: TGTGCCAGCAGTGGCCAGGGGCTGTACGAGCAGTACTTC. It translates to CASSGQGLYEQYF. This chain connects TRBV2 to TRBJ2-7; TRBD1 is a possible D gene (6 bases). V shed 4 bases and J shed 4 bases, with 11 bases lying between them. The CDR3 runs to 13 residues. Germline CDR1 is SNHLY and CDR2 is FYNNEI.

The CDR3 DNA is TGCGCCAGCAGCCAAGATCCGTCAGGGGAGCCTCAGCCCCAGCATTTT. As protein: CASSQDPSGEPQPQHF. The chain recombines TRBV4-1 with TRBJ1-5; D may be TRBD1 (6 bases). The CDR3 is 16 residues long. V lost 0 bases, J lost 6 bases, and 15 bases lay in between. The germline V gene has CDR1 MGHRA and CDR2 YSYEKL.

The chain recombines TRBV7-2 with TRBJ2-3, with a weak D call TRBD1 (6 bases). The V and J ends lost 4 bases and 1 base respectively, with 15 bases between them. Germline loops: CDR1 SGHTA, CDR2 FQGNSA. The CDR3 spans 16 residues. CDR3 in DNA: TGTGCCAGCAGCTCCCCGCCGGGACAACGCACAGATACGCAGTATTTT. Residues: CASSSPPGQRTDTQYF.

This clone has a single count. The CDR3 DNA sequence: TGTGCCAGCAGTTTGGGGTATTACACTGAAGCTTTCTTT. Protein: CASSLGYYTEAFF. This chain joins TRBV27 and TRBJ1-1; D is undetermined. Germline V gene sequence: CDR1 MNHEY, CDR2 SMNVEV (reference sequence). V lost 3 bases to trimming and J lost 3 bases, with 8 bases between them. The CDR3 totals 13 residues.

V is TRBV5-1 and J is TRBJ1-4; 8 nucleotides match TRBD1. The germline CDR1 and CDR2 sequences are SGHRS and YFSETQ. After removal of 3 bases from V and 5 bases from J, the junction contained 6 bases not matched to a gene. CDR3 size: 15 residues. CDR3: CASSYQGAENEKLFF. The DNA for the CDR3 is TGCGCCAGCAGCTACCAGGGGGCGGAGAATGAAAAACTGTTTTTT. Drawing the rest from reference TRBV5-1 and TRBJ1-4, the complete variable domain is KAGVTQTPRYLIKTRGQQVTLSCSPISGHRSVSWYQQTPGQGLQFLFEYFSETQRNKGNFPGRFSGRQFSNSRSEMNVSTLELGDSALYLCASSYQGAENEKLFFGSGTQLSVL.